This TCR beta chain was obtained from a study of T cells in Graves' hyperthyroidism and ophthalmopathy. Per germline, CDR1 DFQATT and CDR2 SNEGSKA (reference sequence). This CDR3 is 12 amino acids long. Trimming took off 6 bases at V and 7 bases at J, with 13 bases between the two ends. RNA transcripts were the template for amplifying TCR beta CDR3 regions. HTBI primers drove first-round RT-PCR of the TCR CDR3. TCRdb reprocessed the multiplex PCR reads with MiXCR, giving one entry per CDR3 protein. The sample contains over 550,000 distinct CDR3 sequences, about a sixth of which appear only once. In its sample, this clonotype was seen a few times.

The sequence came from a woman between 18 and 30 years old with Graves' hyperthyroidism. Sequenced material: blood. The rearrangement links TRBV20-1 to TRBJ2-1; D is undetermined. The CDR3 DNA follows: TGCAGTGCCACCGCCAGTTTGAATGAGCAGTTCTTC. This sequence encodes CSATASLNEQFF.